This T cell receptor (beta chain) is from a study of T-cell memory formation after mild COVID-19. Background on the study: Clustering of TCRs was largely donor specific.

Worth noting for this clonotype: Its specificity is not known.

Germline CDR1 reads LGHNA; CDR2 reads YSLEER. Trimming left V 0 bases short and J 3 bases short, with 12 bases between. CDR3 length: 15 residues. Broader study findings: CD4+ bias marked clones expanding day 15 to 37, unlike balanced contracting clones. A subset of responding clones appeared in pre-infection memory, suggesting cross-reactive memory joined.

With constant-segment primers, 5'RACE yielded cDNA libraries of TCR alpha and TCR beta that carried sample barcodes and UMIs. Each CDR3 protein gets one entry after TCRdb re-called the 5' RACE reads with MiXCR. In the table there are 85,000 to 120,000 distinct CDR3 sequences, about 15% of which are singletons. This rearrangement joins TRBV4-3 to TRBJ2-7, with D perhaps TRBD2 (5 bases). The clonotype was recovered from an adult woman who had mild COVID-19 (a few samples of this study predate the infection). Cell type and time point are not known. What was sequenced was PBMCs or a T cell subset sorted from them (not recorded which). The CDR3 sequence is CASSQDRAELYEQYF. CDR3 coding DNA: TGCGCCAGCAGCCAAGATCGAGCGGAGCTCTACGAGCAGTACTTC.